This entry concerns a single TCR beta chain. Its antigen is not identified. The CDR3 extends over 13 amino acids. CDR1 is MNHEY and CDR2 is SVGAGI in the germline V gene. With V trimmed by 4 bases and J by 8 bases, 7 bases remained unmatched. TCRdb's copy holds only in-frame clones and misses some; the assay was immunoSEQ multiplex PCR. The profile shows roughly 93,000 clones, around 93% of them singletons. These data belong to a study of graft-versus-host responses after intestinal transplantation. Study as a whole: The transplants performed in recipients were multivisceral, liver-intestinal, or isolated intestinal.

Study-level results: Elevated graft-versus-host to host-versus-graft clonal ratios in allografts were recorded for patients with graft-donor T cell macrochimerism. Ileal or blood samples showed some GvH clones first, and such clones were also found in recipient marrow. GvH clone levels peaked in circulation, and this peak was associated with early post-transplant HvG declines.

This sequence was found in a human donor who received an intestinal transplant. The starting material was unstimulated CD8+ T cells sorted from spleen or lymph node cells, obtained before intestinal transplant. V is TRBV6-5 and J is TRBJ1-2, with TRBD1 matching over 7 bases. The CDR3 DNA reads TGTGCCAGCAGTTTGATGGGACAGAGGGGCTACACCTTC. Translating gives CASSLMGQRGYTF.